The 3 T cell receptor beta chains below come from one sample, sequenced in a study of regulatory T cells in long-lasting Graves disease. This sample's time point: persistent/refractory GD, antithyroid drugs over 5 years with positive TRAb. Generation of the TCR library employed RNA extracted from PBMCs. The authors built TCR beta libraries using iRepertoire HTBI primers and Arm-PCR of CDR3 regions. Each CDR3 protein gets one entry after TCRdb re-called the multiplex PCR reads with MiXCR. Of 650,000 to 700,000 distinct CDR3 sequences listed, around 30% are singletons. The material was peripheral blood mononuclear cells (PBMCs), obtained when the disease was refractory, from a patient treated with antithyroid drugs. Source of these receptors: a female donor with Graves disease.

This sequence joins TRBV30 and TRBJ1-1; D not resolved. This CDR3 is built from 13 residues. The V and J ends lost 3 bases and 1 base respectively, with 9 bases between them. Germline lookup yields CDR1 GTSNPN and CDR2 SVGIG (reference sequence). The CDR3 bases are TGTGCCTGGAGAGAGACCCAGAACACTGAAGCTTTCTTT. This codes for CAWRETQNTEAFF.

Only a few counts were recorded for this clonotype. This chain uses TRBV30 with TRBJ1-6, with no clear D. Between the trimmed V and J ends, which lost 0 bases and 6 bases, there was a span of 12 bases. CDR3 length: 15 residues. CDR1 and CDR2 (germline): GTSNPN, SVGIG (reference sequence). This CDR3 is CAWSVLGRINSPLHF. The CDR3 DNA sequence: TGTGCCTGGAGTGTACTGGGCAGGATTAATTCACCCCTCCACTTT.

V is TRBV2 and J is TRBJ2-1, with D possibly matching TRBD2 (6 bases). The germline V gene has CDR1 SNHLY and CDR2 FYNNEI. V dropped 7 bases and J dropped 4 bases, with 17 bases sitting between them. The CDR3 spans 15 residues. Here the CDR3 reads CASKKRLDPYNEQFF. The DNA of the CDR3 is TGTGCCAGCAAAAAACGACTAGATCCTTACAATGAGCAGTTCTTC.